These 24 T cell receptor beta chains originate from one sample sequenced in a study of CD8 T cells in ankylosing spondylitis. TCRdb analysed the 5' RACE reads with MiXCR anew, one entry per CDR3 protein. Counted here are about 190,000 distinct CDR3 sequences, 13% occurring once; the ten biggest clones make up about 11%. The sequenced sample consisted of blood, either unsorted or a sorted T cell fraction (not recorded which). Receptor source: a female donor with ankylosing spondylitis or in good health (not recorded which).

Remarks on this clonotype: An end of the junction differs from the germline gene, which may be a read error. The J gene is TRBJ2-6, the V gene TRBV3-1; maybe TRBD2 (6 bases). Germline lookup yields CDR1 LGHDT and CDR2 YNNKEL (reference sequence). The CDR3 is 18 amino acids. The CDR3 DNA sequence: TGTGCCTGCAGTTTCCGGTCCCTGGGGGGCTCTGGGGCCAACGTCCTGACTTTC. This sequence encodes CACSFRSLGGSGANVLTF. Using reference TRBV3-1 and TRBJ2-6 for the parts outside the CDR3, the full variable domain is DTAVSQTPKYLVTQMGNDKSIKCEQNLGHDTMYWYKQDSKKFLKIMFSYNNKELIINETVPNRFSPKSPDKAHLNLHINSLELGDSAVYFCACSFRSLGGSGANVLTFGAGSRLTVL.

The rearrangement links TRBV29-1 to TRBJ1-5; D unclear. The V and J ends lost 5 bases and 9 bases respectively, with 14 bases between them. Germline V CDR1 and CDR2: SQVTM, ANQGSEA. CDR3 length: 12 residues. CDR3 sequence (DNA): TGCAGCGTTAGGTCCGGATTGGGGCCCCAGCATTTT. It translates to CSVRSGLGPQHF. The whole variable domain, remainder taken from reference TRBV29-1 and TRBJ1-5, is SAVISQKPSRDICQRGTSLTIQCQVDSQVTMMFWYRQQPGQSLTLIATANQGSEATYESGFVIDKFPISRPNLTFSTLTVSNMSPEDSSIYLCSVRSGLGPQHFGDGTRLSIL.

This clonotype was observed many times. The V and J genes are TRBV28 and TRBJ2-5, with no clear D. V gave up 7 bases and J gave up 1 base, with 7 bases separating them. Looked up from germline, CDR1 is MDHEN and CDR2 is SYDVKM. The CDR3 covers 12 residues. The CDR3 sequence: CASNSLQETQYF. CDR3 DNA: TGTGCCAGCAACAGTCTCCAAGAGACCCAGTACTTC.

Many counts were recorded for this clonotype. V and J are TRBV12-3 or TRBV12-4 and TRBJ1-4; D gene unclear. The CDR3 runs to 11 residues. Deletions cut 2 bases from V and 12 bases from J, with 7 bases between. Here the CDR3 DNA reads TGTGCCAGCAGTTTACAGGCTGAACTGTTTTTT. Amino acids: CASSLQAELFF.

This clonotype was seen at least ten times. The chain couples TRBV12-3 or TRBV12-4 to TRBJ2-7; D is unresolved. The length of the CDR3 is 13 residues. Trimming took off 5 bases at V and 3 bases at J, with 11 bases between the two ends. DNA of the CDR3: TGTGCCAGCAGTCTCTCCCTCGTCTACGAGCAGTACTTC. As protein: CASSLSLVYEQYF.

This clonotype appeared many times. V and J are TRBV6-5 and TRBJ2-7; 8 bases fit TRBD1. The CDR3 has 17 amino acids. Germline CDR1 reads MNHEY; CDR2 reads SVGAGI. Trimming took 2 bases from V and 3 from J; bases not matched to a gene: 12. Here the CDR3 DNA reads TGTGCCAGCAGTTACCTATCCCCCAACAGGGGGAGCTACGAGCAGTACTTC. This codes for CASSYLSPNRGSYEQYF.

This clonotype was picked up many times. The chain couples TRBV5-1 to TRBJ2-7; 8 nucleotides match TRBD2. Germline assignment: CDR1 SGHRS and CDR2 YFSETQ. This CDR3 has 15 amino acids. With 3 bases clipped from V and 5 bases from J, the junction kept 10 bases outside the gene matches. The CDR3 DNA is TGCGCCAGCAGCTATCGACTAGCGTTCTTAGACGAGCAGTACTTC. This sequence encodes CASSYRLAFLDEQYF.

This clonotype was observed many times. This chain connects TRBV11-2 to TRBJ1-2; D is possibly TRBD1 (6 bases). This CDR3 has 18 amino acids. The ends were cut back, 5 bases at V and 4 bases at J, with 26 bases in the middle. CDR1 SGHAT and CDR2 FQNNGV come from the germline V gene. In DNA, the CDR3 is TGTGCCAGCAGCCGTGATGTGGCAGGGGCCCTTTCAGCCTATGGCTACACCTTC. Encoded protein: CASSRDVAGALSAYGYTF.

The chain uses TRBV9 and TRBJ2-7; TRBD2 matches at 10 bases. CDR3 length: 16 amino acids. CDR1 and CDR2 (germline): SGDLS, YYNGEE. V lost 7 bases to trimming and J lost 7 bases; unmatched junction nucleotides: 17. As DNA, the CDR3 is TGTGCCAGCGACACGTCTCCTAAGCTAGCGGGAGAAGAGCAGTACTTC. Translating it yields CASDTSPKLAGEEQYF. Together with reference TRBV9 and TRBJ2-7, the CDR3 gives the full variable domain: DSGVTQTPKHLITATGQRVTLRCSPRSGDLSVYWYQQSLDQGLQFLIQYYNGEERAKGNILERFSAQQFPDLHSELNLSSLELGDSALYFCASDTSPKLAGEEQYFGPGTRLTVT.

The chain uses TRBV20-1 and TRBJ2-7, with TRBD2 matching over 8 bases. Germline V gene data show CDR1 as DFQATT and CDR2 as SNEGSKA (reference sequence). With V trimmed by 1 base and J by 13 bases, 6 bases remained unmatched. CDR3 length: 11 amino acids. The CDR3 loop reads CSARGSGLAYF. The CDR3 coding sequence is TGCAGTGCTAGAGGCTCTGGACTAGCCTACTTC.

This clonotype was found a few times. This chain joins TRBV30 and TRBJ2-5; 8 positions agree with TRBD2. The germline CDR1 and CDR2 sequences are GTSNPN and SVGIG (reference sequence). Losses at the gene ends were 2 bases for V and 1 base for J; bases not matched to a gene: 6. This CDR3 spans 15 amino acids. CDR3 loop: CAWSNKLAAQETQYF. In nucleotides, the CDR3 is TGTGCCTGGAGTAATAAACTAGCGGCCCAAGAGACCCAGTACTTC.

This clonotype was detected many times. The gene calls are TRBV25-1 and TRBJ2-7; the D is unclear. V was cut by 7 bases and J by 7 bases, with 8 bases left in between. Germline V gene sequence: CDR1 MGHDK, CDR2 SYGVNS. The CDR3 is 10 amino acids. The CDR3 here is CASTPQEQYF. DNA for the CDR3: TGTGCCAGCACGCCCCAAGAGCAGTACTTC.

This clonotype was observed many times. The rearrangement joins TRBV24-1 to TRBJ2-1; no clear D gene. This CDR3 contains 12 residues. Germline V gene data show CDR1 as KGHDR and CDR2 as SFDVKD. Trimming shortened V by 3 bases and J by 7 bases, and 6 bases separated the two germline ends. The CDR3 sequence is CATSDASNEQFF. Here the CDR3 DNA reads TGTGCCACCAGTGATGCTAGTAATGAGCAGTTCTTC.

This clonotype was counted at least ten times. V is TRBV27 and J is TRBJ1-2; no firm D call. Trimming left V 5 bases short and J 8 bases short, with 21 bases between. Germline V gene lookup returns CDR1 MNHEY and CDR2 SMNVEV (reference sequence). The CDR3 has 15 residues. The CDR3 DNA reads as TGTGCCAGCAGTCCCTCTCTGACAACGCCTCGAGGCTACACCTTC. It yields the protein CASSPSLTTPRGYTF.

This clonotype was observed a handful of times. The V call is TRBV12-3 or TRBV12-4, the J call TRBJ2-2; possibly TRBD2 for D (5 bases). The length of the CDR3 is 14 residues. V dropped 3 bases and J dropped 6 bases, with 11 bases sitting between them. The CDR3 sequence: CASSLRDGAGELFF. The CDR3 bases are TGTGCCAGCAGTTTGAGAGACGGGGCCGGGGAGCTGTTTTTT.

This clonotype was seen many times. The chain links TRBV28 to TRBJ1-1; D might be TRBD1 (5 bases). Germline CDR1 MDHEN, CDR2 SYDVKM. The CDR3 totals 11 residues. The V end was cut by 4 bases, the J end by 10 bases, with 10 bases between. Written as DNA, the CDR3 is TGTGCCAGCAGTTACAGGACACCAGCTTTCTTT. It encodes CASSYRTPAFF.

In its sample, this clonotype was seen many times. The rearrangement uses TRBV6-1 and TRBJ1-2; TRBD1 might be the D (6 bases). V was clipped by 5 bases and J by 4 bases, with 14 bases between them. CDR1 and CDR2 from the germline V gene are MNHNS and SASEGT. This CDR3 has 14 residues. CDR3 in amino acids: CASSRTAGGYGYTF. For the CDR3, the DNA is TGTGCCAGCAGTCGGACAGCCGGAGGCTATGGCTACACCTTC.

This clonotype was detected many times. The rearrangement joins TRBV4-1 to TRBJ1-2; a possible D gene is TRBD1 (6 bases). V shed 4 bases and J shed 7 bases, with 13 bases lying between them. The CDR3 runs to 13 residues. The V gene's germline CDR1 is MGHRA and CDR2 YSYEKL. CDR3 DNA: TGCGCCAGCAGCCGAGCAGGGGAGAGTGGCTACACCTTC. Translating gives CASSRAGESGYTF.

This clonotype was counted ten times or more. The chain uses TRBV12-3 or TRBV12-4 and TRBJ2-1; 11 bases fit TRBD1. V lost 3 bases to trimming and J lost 9 bases; unmatched junction nucleotides: 7. The CDR3 has 15 residues. DNA of the CDR3: TGTGCCAGCAGTTTTTCCGGGACAGGGGGGGGTGAGCAGTTCTTC. This encodes CASSFSGTGGGEQFF.

V is TRBV6-5 and J is TRBJ2-1; 10 bases agree with TRBD2. The junction had 7 bases not matched to a gene; V was cut back by 2 bases and J by 9 bases. From germline, CDR1 is MNHEY and CDR2 SVGAGI. This CDR3 contains 15 residues. CDR3 bases: TGTGCCAGCAGTTACAAGGGGGGACTAGCGCTTGAGCAGTTCTTC. This encodes CASSYKGGLALEQFF.

The gene calls are TRBV6-4 and TRBJ1-1; D perhaps matches TRBD1 (5 bases). The CDR3 totals 14 residues. Germline V lookup: CDR1 MRHNA, CDR2 SNTAGT. V lost 5 bases, J lost 1 base, and 11 bases lay in between. The CDR3 region is CASSPDSENTEAFF. The CDR3, as DNA: TGTGCCAGCAGTCCTGACAGCGAGAACACTGAAGCTTTCTTT.

There are many counts of this clonotype. This sequence joins TRBV29-1 and TRBJ1-3; 7 positions agree with TRBD1. The germline CDR1 and CDR2 sequences are SQVTM and ANQGSEA. This CDR3 is built from 12 residues. J was trimmed by 7 bases and V by 4 bases; bases with no gene match: 4. In DNA form, the CDR3 reads TGCAGCGTTGCGACAGGGACCAACACCATATATTTT. As protein: CSVATGTNTIYF.

Here the CDR3 DNA reads TGTGCCAGCAGTTTTTCCGGCTCCGGGACTATCTGGAATGAGCAGTTCTTC. As protein: CASSFSGSGTIWNEQFF. The chain is built from TRBV6-2 or TRBV6-3 and TRBJ2-1; 7 nucleotides line up with TRBD2. The CDR3 extends over 17 amino acids. The germline CDR1 and CDR2 sequences are MNHEY and SVGEGT. J was trimmed by 7 bases and V by 4 bases; bases with no gene match: 16.

This clonotype was seen at least ten times. The chain is built from TRBV9 and TRBJ2-1; D remains unclear. Germline V lookup: CDR1 SGDLS, CDR2 YYNGEE. CDR3 length: 11 residues. V lost 0 bases and J lost 10, with 5 bases in between. This chain's CDR3 is CASSVGGEQFF. DNA for the CDR3: TGTGCCAGCAGCGTAGGTGGGGAGCAGTTCTTC.